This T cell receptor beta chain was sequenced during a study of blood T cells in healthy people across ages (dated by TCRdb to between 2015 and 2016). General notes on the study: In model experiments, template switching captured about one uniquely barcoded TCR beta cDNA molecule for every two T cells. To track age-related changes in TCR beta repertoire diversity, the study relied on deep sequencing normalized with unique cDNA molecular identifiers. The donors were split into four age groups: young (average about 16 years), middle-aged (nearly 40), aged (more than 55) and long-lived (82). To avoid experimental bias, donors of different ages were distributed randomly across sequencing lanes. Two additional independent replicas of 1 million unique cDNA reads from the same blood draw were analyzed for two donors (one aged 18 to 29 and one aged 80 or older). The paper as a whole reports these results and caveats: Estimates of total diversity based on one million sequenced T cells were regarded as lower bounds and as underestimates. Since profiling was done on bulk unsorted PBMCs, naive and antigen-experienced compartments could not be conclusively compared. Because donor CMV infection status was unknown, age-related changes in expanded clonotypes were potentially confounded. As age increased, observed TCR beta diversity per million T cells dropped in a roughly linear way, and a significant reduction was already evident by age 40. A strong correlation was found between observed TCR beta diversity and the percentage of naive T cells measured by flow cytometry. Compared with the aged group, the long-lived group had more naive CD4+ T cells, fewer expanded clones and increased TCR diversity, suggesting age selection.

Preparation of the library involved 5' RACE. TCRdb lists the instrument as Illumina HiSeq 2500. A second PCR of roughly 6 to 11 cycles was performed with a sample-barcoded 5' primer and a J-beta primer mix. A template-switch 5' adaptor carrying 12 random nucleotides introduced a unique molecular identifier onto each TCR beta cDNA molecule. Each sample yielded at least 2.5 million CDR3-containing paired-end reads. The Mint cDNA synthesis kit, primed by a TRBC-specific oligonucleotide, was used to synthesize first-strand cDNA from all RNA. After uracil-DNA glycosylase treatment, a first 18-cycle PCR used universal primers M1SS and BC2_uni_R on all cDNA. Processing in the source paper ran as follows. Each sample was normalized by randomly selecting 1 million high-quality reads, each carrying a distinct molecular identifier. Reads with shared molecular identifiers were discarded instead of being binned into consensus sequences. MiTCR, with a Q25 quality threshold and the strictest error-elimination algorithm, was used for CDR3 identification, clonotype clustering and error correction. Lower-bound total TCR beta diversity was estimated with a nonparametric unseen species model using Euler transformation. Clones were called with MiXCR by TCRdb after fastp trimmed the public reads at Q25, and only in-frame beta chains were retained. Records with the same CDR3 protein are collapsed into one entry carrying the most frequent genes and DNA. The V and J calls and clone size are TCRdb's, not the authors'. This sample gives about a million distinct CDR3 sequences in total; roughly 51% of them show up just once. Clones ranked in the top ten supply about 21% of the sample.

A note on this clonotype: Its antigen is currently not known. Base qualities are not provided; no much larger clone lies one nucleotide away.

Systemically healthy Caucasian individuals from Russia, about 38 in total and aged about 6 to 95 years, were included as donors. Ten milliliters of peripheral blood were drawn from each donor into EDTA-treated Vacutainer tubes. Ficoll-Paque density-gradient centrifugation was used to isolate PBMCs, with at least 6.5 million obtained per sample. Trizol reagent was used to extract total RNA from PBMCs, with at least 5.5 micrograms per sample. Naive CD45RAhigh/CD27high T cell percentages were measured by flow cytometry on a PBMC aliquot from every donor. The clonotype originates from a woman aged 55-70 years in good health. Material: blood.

The CDR3 protein sequence reads: CASRISPLHF. Read as DNA, the sequence is TGTGCCAGCAGGATTTCACCCCTCCACTTT. Rearrangement joined TRBV6-1 to TRBJ1-6; confidence is insufficient to name the D gene. V loses 6 bases, J loses 9 bases, and the germline ends lie 3 bases apart. From cysteine to phenylalanine, the CDR3 is 10 amino acids long. Kept here is only the CDR3 DNA, which spans 30 bases and is read in frame from base 1. As encoded in the germline V gene, CDR1 is MNHNS while CDR2 is SASEGT.